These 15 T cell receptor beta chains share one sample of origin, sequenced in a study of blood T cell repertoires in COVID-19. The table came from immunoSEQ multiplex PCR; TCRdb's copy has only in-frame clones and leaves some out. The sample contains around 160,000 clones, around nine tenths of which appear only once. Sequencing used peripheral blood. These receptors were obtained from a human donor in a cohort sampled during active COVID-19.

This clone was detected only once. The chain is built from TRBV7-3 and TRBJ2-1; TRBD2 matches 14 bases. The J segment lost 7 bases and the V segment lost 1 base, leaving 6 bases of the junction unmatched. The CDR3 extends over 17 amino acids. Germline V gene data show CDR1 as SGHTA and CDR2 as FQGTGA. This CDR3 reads CASSLNPGLAGENEQFF. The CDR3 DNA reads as TGTGCCAGCAGCTTAAACCCGGGACTAGCGGGAGAGAATGAGCAGTTCTTC.

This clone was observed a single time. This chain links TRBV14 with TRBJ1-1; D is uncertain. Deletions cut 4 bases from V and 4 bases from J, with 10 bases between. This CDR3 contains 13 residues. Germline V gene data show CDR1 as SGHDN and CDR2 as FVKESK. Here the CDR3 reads CASSPRLPTEAFF. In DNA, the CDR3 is TGTGCCAGCAGCCCCCGCCTACCCACTGAAGCTTTCTTT. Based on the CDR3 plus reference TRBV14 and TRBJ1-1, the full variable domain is EAGVTQFPSHSVIEKGQTVTLRCDPISGHDNLYWYRRVMGKEIKFLLHFVKESKQDESGMPNNRFLAERTGGTYSTLKVQPAELEDSGVYFCASSPRLPTEAFFGQGTRLTVV.

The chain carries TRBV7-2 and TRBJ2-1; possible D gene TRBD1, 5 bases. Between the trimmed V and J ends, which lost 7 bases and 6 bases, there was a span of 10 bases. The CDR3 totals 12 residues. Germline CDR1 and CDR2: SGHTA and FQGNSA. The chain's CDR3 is CASNRRGNEQFF. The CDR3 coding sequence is TGTGCCAGCAACCGTAGGGGCAATGAGCAGTTCTTC.

The CDR3 reads CAISDPLDRASGANVLTF. CDR3 coding DNA: TGTGCCATCAGTGATCCCCTCGACAGAGCCTCTGGGGCCAACGTCCTGACTTTC. The chain is built from TRBV10-3 and TRBJ2-6, with a possible D match to TRBD1 (5 bases). Per the germline V gene, CDR1 is ENHRY and CDR2 is SYGVKD. This CDR3 region has 18 residues. V dropped 3 bases and J dropped 0 bases, with 15 bases sitting between them.

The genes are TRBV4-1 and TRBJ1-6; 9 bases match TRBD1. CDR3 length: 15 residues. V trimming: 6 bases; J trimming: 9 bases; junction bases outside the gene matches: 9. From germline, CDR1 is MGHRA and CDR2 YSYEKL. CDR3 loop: CASRPPGQGGSPLHF. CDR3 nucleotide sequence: TGCGCCAGCAGACCGCCGGGACAGGGAGGTTCACCCCTCCACTTT.

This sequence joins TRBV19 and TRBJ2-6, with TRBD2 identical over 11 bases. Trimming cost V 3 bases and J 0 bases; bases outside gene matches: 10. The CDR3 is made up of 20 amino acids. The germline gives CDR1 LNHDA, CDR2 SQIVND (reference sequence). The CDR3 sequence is CASSIRLAGWGNSGANVLTF. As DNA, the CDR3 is TGTGCCAGTAGTATCAGACTAGCGGGATGGGGAAACTCTGGGGCCAACGTCCTGACTTTC.

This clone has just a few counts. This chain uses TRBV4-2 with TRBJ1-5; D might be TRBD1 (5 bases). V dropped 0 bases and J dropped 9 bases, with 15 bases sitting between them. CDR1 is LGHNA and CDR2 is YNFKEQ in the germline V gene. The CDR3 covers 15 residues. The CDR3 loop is CASSQELTGGRPQHF. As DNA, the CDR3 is TGTGCCAGCAGCCAAGAACTGACCGGGGGGAGGCCCCAGCATTTT.

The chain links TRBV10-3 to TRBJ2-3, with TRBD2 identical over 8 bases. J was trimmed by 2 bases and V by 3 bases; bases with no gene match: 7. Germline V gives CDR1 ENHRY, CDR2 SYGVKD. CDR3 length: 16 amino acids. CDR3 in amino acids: CAISDFERENTDTQYF. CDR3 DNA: TGTGCCATCAGTGATTTCGAGCGGGAGAACACAGATACGCAGTATTTT.

CDR3 DNA: TGTGCCAGCAGCTCTGGGACTAGCGGGAGTCTAGAGACCCAGTACTTC. Translation: CASSSGTSGSLETQYF. This chain links TRBV7-2 with TRBJ2-5; 14 bases line up with TRBD2. The CDR3 totals 16 residues. CDR1 and CDR2 from the germline V gene are SGHTA and FQGNSA. The ends lost 4 bases at V and 4 bases at J; junction bases unmatched: 5.

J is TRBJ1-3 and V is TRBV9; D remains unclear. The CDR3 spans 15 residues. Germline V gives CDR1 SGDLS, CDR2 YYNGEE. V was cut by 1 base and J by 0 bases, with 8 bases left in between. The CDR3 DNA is TGTGCCAGCAGCGTAAACGAGGGCTCTGGAAACACCATATATTTT. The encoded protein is CASSVNEGSGNTIYF.

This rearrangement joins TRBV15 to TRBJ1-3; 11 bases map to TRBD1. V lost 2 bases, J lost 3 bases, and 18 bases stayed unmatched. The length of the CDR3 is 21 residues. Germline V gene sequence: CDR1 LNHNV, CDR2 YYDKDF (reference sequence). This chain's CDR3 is CATSRQKRGQGERNYGNTIYF. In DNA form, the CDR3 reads TGTGCCACCAGCAGACAAAAGAGGGGACAGGGGGAAAGGAACTATGGAAACACCATATATTTT.

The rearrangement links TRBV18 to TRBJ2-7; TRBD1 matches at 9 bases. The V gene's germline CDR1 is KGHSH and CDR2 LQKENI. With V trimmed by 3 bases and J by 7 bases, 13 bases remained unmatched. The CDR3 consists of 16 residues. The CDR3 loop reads CASSPRDRAHSREQYF. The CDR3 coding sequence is TGTGCCAGCTCACCCCGGGACAGGGCCCACTCGAGAGAGCAGTACTTC.

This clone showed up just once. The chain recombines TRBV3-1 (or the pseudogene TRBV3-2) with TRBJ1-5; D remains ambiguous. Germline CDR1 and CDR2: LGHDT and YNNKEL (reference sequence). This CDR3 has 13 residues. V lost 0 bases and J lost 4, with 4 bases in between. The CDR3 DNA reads TGTGCCAGCAGCCAAGACTCTAATCAGCCCCAGCATTTT. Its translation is CASSQDSNQPQHF.

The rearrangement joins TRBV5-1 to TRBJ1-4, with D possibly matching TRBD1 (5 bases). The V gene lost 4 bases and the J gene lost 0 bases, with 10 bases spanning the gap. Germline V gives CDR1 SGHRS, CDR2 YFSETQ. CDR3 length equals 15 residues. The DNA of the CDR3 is TGCGCCAGCAGCCTGGGACGGGCAACTAATGAAAAACTGTTTTTT. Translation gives CASSLGRATNEKLFF.

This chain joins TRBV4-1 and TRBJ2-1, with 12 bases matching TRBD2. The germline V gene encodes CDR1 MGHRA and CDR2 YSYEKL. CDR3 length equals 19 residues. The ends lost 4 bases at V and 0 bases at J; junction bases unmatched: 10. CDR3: CASSPRWTSGASSYNEQFF. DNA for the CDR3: TGCGCCAGCAGCCCCAGATGGACTAGCGGGGCGAGCTCCTACAATGAGCAGTTCTTC.